These 8 T cell receptor beta chains were all obtained from the same sample, sequenced in a study of cytomegalovirus exposure and HLA in healthy donors. The PCR was carried out with 60 Vbeta primers and 13 Jbeta primers. Sequencing was performed with immunoSEQ multiplex PCR; in TCRdb, only in-frame clones are kept and a portion is missing. The sample lists 110,000 or so clones; roughly four fifths were seen once. The specimen sequenced was PBMCs. Every receptor here comes from a man aged 50-60 years in good health and CMV-seropositive.

The chain employs TRBV5-1 and TRBJ2-5; the D gene is possibly TRBD1 (5 bases). V was pared by 1 base and J by 5 bases, with 9 bases between. CDR1 is SGHRS, CDR2 YFSETQ, per germline. There are 13 residues in the CDR3. The CDR3 DNA follows: TGCGCCAGCAGCTTGAAAGGGGCGGAGACCCAGTACTTC. This translates into CASSLKGAETQYF.

The chain combines TRBV20-1 with TRBJ1-5; D remains unclear. This CDR3 comprises 9 residues. Germline V gene data show CDR1 as DFQATT and CDR2 as SNEGSKA (reference sequence). Trimming removed 2 bases from V and 9 bases from J, with 2 bases in between. DNA of the CDR3: TGCAGTGCTAGACGGCCCCAGCATTTT. This encodes CSARRPQHF.

The J gene is TRBJ1-1, the V gene TRBV11-1, with TRBD1 matching over 7 bases. This CDR3 is 18 amino acids long. Trimming at V came to 3 bases and at J to 1 base, leaving 14 bases not matched to a gene. The germline V gene has CDR1 SGHAT and CDR2 FQDESV (reference sequence). The CDR3 DNA follows: TGTGCCAGCAGCTTTGGGCCGAACAGGGGCGGGAAGAACACTGAAGCTTTCTTT. Amino acid sequence: CASSFGPNRGGKNTEAFF.

The rearrangement joins TRBV5-4 to TRBJ2-7; 10 bases fit TRBD1. The CDR3 consists of 15 residues. J gave up 3 bases and V 4 bases, and 7 bases lay outside the gene matches. CDR1 SGHNT and CDR2 YYREEE come from the germline V gene (reference sequence). The CDR3 DNA follows: TGTGCCAGCAGCCCGAGGGGGACAGGGGTCTACGAGCAGTACTTC. Its protein product is CASSPRGTGVYEQYF.

The V and J genes are TRBV7-2 and TRBJ1-6; D ambiguous. V was clipped by 1 base and J by 6 bases, with 4 bases between them. The germline V gene encodes CDR1 SGHTA and CDR2 FQGNSA. CDR3 size: 13 residues. This CDR3 is CASSLVSNSPLHF. DNA for the CDR3: TGTGCCAGCAGCTTAGTCAGTAATTCACCCCTCCACTTT. Based on the CDR3 plus reference TRBV7-2 and TRBJ1-6, the full variable domain is GAGVSQSPSNKVTEKGKDVELRCDPISGHTALYWYRQSLGQGLEFLIYFQGNSAPDKSGLPSDRFSAERTGGSVSTLTIQRTQQEDSAVYLCASSLVSNSPLHFGNGTRLTVT.

The V gene is TRBV10-3, the J gene TRBJ2-2; 9 positions match TRBD2. The ends lost 3 bases at V and 4 bases at J; junction bases unmatched: 6. This CDR3 contains 16 residues. Germline V gene data show CDR1 as ENHRY and CDR2 as SYGVKD. The CDR3 protein is CAISEPAGGLTGELFF. CDR3 bases: TGTGCCATCAGTGAACCGGCGGGGGGGCTCACCGGGGAGCTGTTTTTT.

CDR3 coding DNA: TGTGCCAGCAGCGTAGCTACAAGCGATGTTGAGCAGTTCTTC. Encoded protein: CASSVATSDVEQFF. The chain joins TRBV9 to TRBJ2-1; D gene uncertain. Germline-derived CDR1 and CDR2 are SGDLS and YYNGEE. Trimming took 0 bases from V and 9 from J, leaving 13 bases between them. This CDR3 spans 14 amino acids. The full variable domain, with the rest looked up from reference TRBV9 and TRBJ2-1, is DSGVTQTPKHLITATGQRVTLRCSPRSGDLSVYWYQQSLDQGLQFLIQYYNGEERAKGNILERFSAQQFPDLHSELNLSSLELGDSALYFCASSVATSDVEQFFGPGTRLTVL.

This clone was seen more than once but under ten times. This rearrangement joins TRBV28 to TRBJ2-7; 11 bases match TRBD2. Per the germline V gene, CDR1 is MDHEN and CDR2 is SYDVKM. Trimming removed 1 base from V and 7 bases from J; junction bases left unmatched: 12. The length of the CDR3 is 17 residues. In DNA, the CDR3 is TGTGCCAGCAGTTTATACCACTTAGCGGGAGGGCCGGGGGAGCAGTACTTC. Translating it yields CASSLYHLAGGPGEQYF.